This passage covers 5 T cell receptor beta chains from one sample sequenced in a study of blood T cell repertoires in COVID-19. Measured with immunoSEQ multiplex PCR; TCRdb has only the in-frame clones, and not every one. The table includes about 190,000 clones, 89% detected once. Specimen: peripheral blood. The receptors were gathered from a man aged 35 to 55 with acute or convalescent COVID-19.

This chain joins TRBV7-7 and TRBJ2-2, with D tentatively TRBD1 (5 bases). This CDR3 region has 17 residues. V was clipped by 1 base and J by 5 bases, with 17 bases between them. The germline V gene encodes CDR1 SSHAT and CDR2 FNYEAQ (reference sequence). The CDR3 DNA reads TGTGCCAGCAGCTTAGTTTCGCTCCAGGGTCGGACCGGGGAGCTGTTTTTT. This encodes CASSLVSLQGRTGELFF.

CDR3 nucleotide sequence: TGTGCCTGGAGCATGAATACAGGGGCGGGAGGAAACACCATATATTTT. It translates to CAWSMNTGAGGNTIYF. The V and J genes are TRBV30 and TRBJ1-3; 7 bases align to TRBD1. This CDR3 region has 16 residues. Looked up from germline, CDR1 is GTSNPN and CDR2 is SVGIG (reference sequence). Trimming at V came to 3 bases and at J to 4 bases, leaving 12 bases not matched to a gene.

The chain has TRBV9 and TRBJ2-1; D gene ambiguous. CDR3 length: 14 residues. V gave up 1 base and J gave up 6 bases, with 11 bases separating them. The germline V gene encodes CDR1 SGDLS and CDR2 YYNGEE. CDR3 coding DNA: TGTGCCAGCAGCGTACGGCCCGGGTTCAATGAGCAGTTCTTC. Translating gives CASSVRPGFNEQFF.

The chain employs TRBV6-5 and TRBJ1-5; TRBD1 agrees at 7 bases. This CDR3 comprises 14 residues. Trimming took 7 bases from V and 0 from J; bases not matched to a gene: 3. The germline V gene has CDR1 MNHEY and CDR2 SVGAGI. CDR3 amino acids: CASTPGGSNQPQHF. CDR3 DNA sequence: TGTGCCAGCACCCCAGGGGGTAGCAATCAGCCCCAGCATTTT.

In this sample, this clone turned up a few times. The chain joins TRBV6-4 to TRBJ2-2; D is perhaps TRBD2 (6 bases). CDR1 is MRHNA, CDR2 SNTAGT, per germline. Trimming took 0 bases from V and 7 from J, leaving 9 bases between them. The CDR3 is 14 amino acids. This CDR3 is CASSDSAGSGELFF. DNA of the CDR3: TGTGCCAGCAGTGACTCGGCGGGGAGCGGGGAGCTGTTTTTT.